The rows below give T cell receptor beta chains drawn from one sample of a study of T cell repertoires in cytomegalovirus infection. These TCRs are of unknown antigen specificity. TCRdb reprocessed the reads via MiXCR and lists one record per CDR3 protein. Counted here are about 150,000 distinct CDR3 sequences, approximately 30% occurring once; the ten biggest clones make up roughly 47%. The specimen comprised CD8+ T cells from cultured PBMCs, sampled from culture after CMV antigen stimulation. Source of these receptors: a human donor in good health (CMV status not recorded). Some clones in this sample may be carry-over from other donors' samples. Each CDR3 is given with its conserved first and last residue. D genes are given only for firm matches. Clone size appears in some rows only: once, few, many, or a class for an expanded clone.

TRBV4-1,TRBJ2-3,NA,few,TGTGCCAGCAGCCAAGGGACAACTAGCACAGATACGCAGTATTTT,CASSQGTTSTDTQYF
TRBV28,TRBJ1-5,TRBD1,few,TGTGCCAGCAGTCCAGGGACAGAGAGCAATCAGCCCCAGCATTTT,CASSPGTESNQPQHF
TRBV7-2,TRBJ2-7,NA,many,TGTGCCAGCAGCTTAAGGAAGGGGGGGGCGTACGAGCAGTACTTC,CASSLRKGGAYEQYF
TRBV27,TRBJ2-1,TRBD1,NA,TGTGCCAGCAGTGGGACAGGGGGCAAAGTCCCCTACAATGAGCAGTTCTTC,CASSGTGGKVPYNEQFF
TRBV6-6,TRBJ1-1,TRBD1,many,TGTGCCAGCAGTTATGGAGGGACAGGGGTAATGAACACTGAAGCTTTCTTT,CASSYGGTGVMNTEAFF
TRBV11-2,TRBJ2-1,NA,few,TGTGCCAGCAGGTTAGGGGAGAATGAGCAGTTCTTC,CASRLGENEQFF
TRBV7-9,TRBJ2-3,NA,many,TGTGCCAGCAGCGCTGGAGGAGATACGCAGTATTTT,CASSAGGDTQYF
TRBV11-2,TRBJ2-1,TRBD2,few,TGTGCCAGCAGGTCACAGGGGTTGGAGACTAGCGGTCCCAATGAGCAGTTCTTC,CASRSQGLETSGPNEQFF
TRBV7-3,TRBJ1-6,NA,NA,TGTGCCAGCAGCCCTGGACTTTATTCACCCCTCCACTTT,CASSPGLYSPLHF
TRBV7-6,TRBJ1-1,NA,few,TGTGCCAGCAGCTCTTCGGTTTTCACTGAAGCTTTCTTT,CASSSSVFTEAFF
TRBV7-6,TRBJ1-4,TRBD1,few,TGTGCCAGCAGCGTAAGCGGGACAGGGGCTAATGAAAAACTGTTTTTT,CASSVSGTGANEKLFF
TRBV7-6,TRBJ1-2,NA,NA,TGTGCCAGCGGGTGGGGGGGCGAGTATGGCTACACCTTC,CASGWGGEYGYTF
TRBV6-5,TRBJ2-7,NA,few,TGTGCCAGCAGTTACGGAAGGGGGACCCTCTACGAGCAGTACTTC,CASSYGRGTLYEQYF
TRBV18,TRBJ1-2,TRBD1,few,TGTGCCAGCTCACGGGACAGAATTTACACCTTC,CASSRDRIYTF
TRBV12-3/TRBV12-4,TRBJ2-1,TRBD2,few,TGTGCCAGCAGTTTCCTAGCGGGGTATCCCGAGCAGTTCTTC,CASSFLAGYPEQFF
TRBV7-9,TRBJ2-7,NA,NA,TGTGCCAGCAGCTTAGAGGTCAGGGGCAGGCACGAGCAGTACTTC,CASSLEVRGRHEQYF
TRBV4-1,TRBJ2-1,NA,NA,TGCGCCAGCAGCCAAGACGGCGGGGTATACAATGAGCAGTTCTTC,CASSQDGGVYNEQFF
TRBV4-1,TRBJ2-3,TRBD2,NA,TGCGCCAGCAGCAAACGACTAGCGGGGGCAGATACGCAGTATTTT,CASSKRLAGADTQYF
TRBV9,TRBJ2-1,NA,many,TGTGCCAGCAGCGTATCAGGGTTGGCCTACAATGAGCAGTTCTTC,CASSVSGLAYNEQFF